What follows are 23 T cell receptor beta chains derived from one specimen sequenced in a study of CD8 T cells in Susac syndrome. Random-hexamer reverse transcription was applied to roughly 0.5 to 1 ug RNA. MiXCR was run by TCRdb on the immunoSEQ multiplex PCR reads, yielding one entry per CDR3 protein. The table includes more than 200,000 distinct CDR3 sequences, around 93% detected once. The material sequenced was CD4+ T cells from PBMCs. These receptors were taken from a human donor with Susac syndrome.

About this clonotype itself: One end of the junction fails to match germline, which may point to a read error. The gene calls are TRBV25-1 and TRBJ2-7, with 11 nucleotides matching TRBD2. Germline V gives CDR1 MGHDK, CDR2 SYGVNS. CDR3 length: 15 amino acids. CDR3 sequence reads: CASIENSGGAYEQYF. CDR3 nucleotides: TGTGCCAGCATTGAAAATAGCGGGGGGGCCTACGAGCAGTACTTC.

The chain has TRBV3-1 and TRBJ1-2; 8 bases are shared with TRBD1. J was trimmed by 3 bases and V by 6 bases; bases with no gene match: 6. The CDR3 has 14 residues. Germline V CDR1 and CDR2: LGHDT, YNNKEL (reference sequence). The CDR3 nucleotides are TGTGCCAGCAGTCACGTACAGGGGGACTATGGCTACACCTTC. Protein product: CASSHVQGDYGYTF.

This rearrangement joins TRBV20-1 to TRBJ2-7; 9 bases align to TRBD1. V lost 4 bases and J lost 5; bases outside the gene matches: 6. There are 13 residues in the CDR3. Germline CDR1 and CDR2: DFQATT and SNEGSKA (reference sequence). The DNA for the CDR3 is TGCAGTGCTATGGGACAGGGCCTAAACGAGCAGTACTTC. Protein sequence: CSAMGQGLNEQYF.

The J gene is TRBJ1-6, the V gene TRBV7-3; D ambiguous. The CDR3 is made up of 14 amino acids. Trimming cost V 3 bases and J 7 bases, with 10 bases left between them. The germline gives CDR1 SGHTA, CDR2 FQGTGA. CDR3 DNA: TGTGCCAGCAGCTTGGGAATACGGAATTCACCCCTCCACTTT. Protein: CASSLGIRNSPLHF.

The chain employs TRBV7-9 and TRBJ2-6, with D perhaps matching TRBD1 or TRBD2 (5 bases each). The CDR3 extends over 14 amino acids. Germline V gene lookup returns CDR1 SEHNR and CDR2 FQNEAQ (reference sequence). The CDR3 DNA reads as TGTGCTTCTTGTAGGGGACCTGGGGCCAACGTCCTGACTTTC. Translation gives CASCRGPGANVLTF.

V is TRBV19 and J is TRBJ2-6; the D is unclear. The CDR3 contains 16 residues. V was shortened by 3 bases and J by 1 base, with 10 bases between the two germline ends. Germline-derived CDR1 and CDR2 are LNHDA and SQIVND (reference sequence). CDR3 coding DNA: TGTGCCAGTAGTATCGGACCACAGTCTGGGGCCAACGTCCTGACTTTC. This sequence encodes CASSIGPQSGANVLTF.

The CDR3 here is CSPMTTGAYNEQFF. The CDR3 bases are TGCAGTCCAATGACGACAGGGGCCTACAATGAGCAGTTCTTC. This rearrangement joins TRBV20-1 to TRBJ2-1, with TRBD1 identical over 8 bases. Germline CDR1 is DFQATT and CDR2 is SNEGSKA (reference sequence). The CDR3 is made up of 14 amino acids. V was clipped by 8 bases and J by 2 bases; unmatched bases: 8.

J is TRBJ1-2 and V is TRBV15, with D unclear. Looked up from germline, CDR1 is LNHNV and CDR2 is YYDKDF (reference sequence). The CDR3 spans 14 residues. V was shortened by 0 bases and J by 9 bases, with 14 bases between the two germline ends. CDR3: CATSRDRATQRYTF. CDR3 bases: TGTGCCACCAGCAGAGATAGAGCTACCCAGCGCTACACCTTC.

This clonotype has a handful of counts. The chain recombines TRBV6-1 with TRBJ2-1, with 7 bases identical to TRBD1. Unmatched junction bases numbered 6, after V lost 5 bases and J lost 2 bases. CDR1 is MNHNS, CDR2 SASEGT, per germline. This CDR3 comprises 15 residues. The DNA of the CDR3 is TGTGCCAGCAGTTTCGACAGGGCTCCCTACAATGAGCAGTTCTTC. It yields the protein CASSFDRAPYNEQFF.

The chain combines TRBV7-2 with TRBJ2-5; 9 bases are a match to TRBD2. V was pared by 1 base and J by 2 bases, with 5 bases of the junction left unmatched. CDR1 and CDR2 (germline): SGHTA, FQGNSA. The CDR3 runs 16 residues. The CDR3 DNA sequence: TGTGCCAGCAGCTTAGGGCGGGGGGGTACACAAGAGACCCAGTACTTC. Its protein is CASSLGRGGTQETQYF.

V gene TRBV3-1 combines with J gene TRBJ1-4; 7 bases fit TRBD1. The V and J ends lost 6 bases and 4 bases, in that order; junction bases with no gene match: 8. The CDR3 runs to 15 residues. CDR1 and CDR2 (germline): LGHDT, YNNKEL (reference sequence). In DNA, the CDR3 is TGTGCCAGCAGGGCACACAGGGGCAGTAATGAAAAACTGTTTTTT. Translating it yields CASRAHRGSNEKLFF.

The chain couples TRBV20-1 to TRBJ2-5, with D uncertain. Trimming shortened V by 3 bases and J by 5 bases, and 13 bases separated the two germline ends. Germline V gives CDR1 DFQATT, CDR2 SNEGSKA (reference sequence). The CDR3 has 13 amino acids. CDR3 amino acids: CSASAFGGETQYF. DNA for the CDR3: TGCAGTGCTAGTGCCTTTGGCGGCGAGACCCAGTACTTC.

V and J are TRBV30 and TRBJ2-5; D gene ambiguous. Trimming pared 0 bases from V and 3 bases from J, leaving 2 bases between. This CDR3 region has 11 residues. Germline assignment: CDR1 GTSNPN and CDR2 SVGIG (reference sequence). CDR3 coding DNA: TGTGCCTGGAGTGTAAAAGAGACCCAGTACTTC. This encodes CAWSVKETQYF.

This sequence joins TRBV20-1 and TRBJ1-4, with D tentatively TRBD1 (6 bases). In germline, CDR1 is DFQATT, CDR2 SNEGSKA (reference sequence). The CDR3 runs 13 residues. V was cut by 6 bases and J by 3 bases, with 11 bases left in between. The DNA of the CDR3 is TGCAGTGCCGTTACAGGGCCTAATGAAAAACTGTTTTTT. Protein sequence: CSAVTGPNEKLFF.

The chain employs TRBV20-1 and TRBJ1-4; 8 nucleotides align to TRBD1. This CDR3 spans 14 amino acids. Germline CDR1 reads DFQATT; CDR2 reads SNEGSKA (reference sequence). The J segment lost 8 bases and the V segment lost 0 bases, leaving 5 bases of the junction unmatched. In nucleotides, the CDR3 is TGCAGTGCTAGAGACGGGGGACAGGTCGAAAAACTGTTTTTT. Its protein product is CSARDGGQVEKLFF.

V usage is TRBV4-3 and J usage is TRBJ1-6; D may be TRBD1 (6 bases). This CDR3 is built from 16 residues. V was shortened by 0 bases and J by 12 bases, with 18 bases between the two germline ends. Germline assignment: CDR1 LGHNA and CDR2 YSLEER. CDR3 coding DNA: TGCGCCAGCAGCCAAGACAGGGGTCATGAAGTCCTACCCCTCCACTTT. The encoded protein is CASSQDRGHEVLPLHF.

The chain has TRBV7-2 and TRBJ1-1; D is unclear. Germline V gene sequence: CDR1 SGHTA, CDR2 FQGNSA. Deletions cut 0 bases from V and 4 bases from J, with 3 bases between. The CDR3 loop spans 12 amino acids. CDR3 nucleotide sequence: TGTGCCAGCAGCTTAGCGGCCACTGAAGCTTTCTTT. Translating gives CASSLAATEAFF.

The chain joins TRBV13 to TRBJ1-1; 7 nucleotides align to TRBD1. The CDR3 extends over 12 amino acids. Per germline, CDR1 PRHDT and CDR2 FYEKMQ (reference sequence). With 10 bases clipped from V and 5 bases from J, the junction kept 7 bases outside the gene matches. The chain's CDR3 is CATLSRGTEAFF. CDR3 sequence (DNA): TGTGCCACCCTCAGCAGGGGGACTGAAGCTTTCTTT.

The chain recombines TRBV5-1 with TRBJ1-1; weak D call: TRBD1 (6 bases). Trimming took 8 bases from V and 2 from J, leaving 19 bases between them. From germline, CDR1 is SGHRS and CDR2 YFSETQ. The CDR3 runs to 15 residues. CDR3 DNA: TGCGCCAGTCGACAGGAGACCACGGGAAACACTGAAGCTTTCTTT. It translates to CASRQETTGNTEAFF.

The rearrangement links TRBV12-3 or TRBV12-4 to TRBJ2-7; TRBD1 matches at 10 bases. CDR3 length: 15 amino acids. Trimming removed 4 bases from V and 5 bases from J; junction bases left unmatched: 8. This CDR3 reads CASSYTGQGNHEQYF. For the CDR3, the DNA is TGTGCCAGCAGTTACACGGGACAGGGGAACCACGAGCAGTACTTC.

The chain has TRBV9 and TRBJ2-6, with D perhaps matching TRBD2 (7 bases). V was trimmed by 2 bases and J by 0 bases, leaving 9 bases between them. The CDR3 consists of 16 residues. Germline-derived CDR1 and CDR2 are SGDLS and YYNGEE. CDR3 bases: TGTGCCAGCAGCGTTGGGGGGGCCTCTGGGGCCAACGTCCTGACTTTC. This gives the protein CASSVGGASGANVLTF.

The CDR3 sequence: CASSQRLAGGSDTQYF. In nucleotides, the CDR3 is TGCGCCAGCAGCCAGAGACTAGCGGGGGGATCAGATACGCAGTATTTT. V is TRBV5-1 and J is TRBJ2-3; TRBD2 matches 13 bases. CDR1 is SGHRS and CDR2 is YFSETQ in the germline V gene. CDR3 length equals 16 residues. V shed 4 bases, J shed 4 bases, and the junction held 6 bases outside the gene matches. The variable domain in full, completed from reference TRBV5-1 and TRBJ2-3, reads KAGVTQTPRYLIKTRGQQVTLSCSPISGHRSVSWYQQTPGQGLQFLFEYFSETQRNKGNFPGRFSGRQFSNSRSEMNVSTLELGDSALYLCASSQRLAGGSDTQYFGPGTRLTVL.

The chain employs TRBV30 and TRBJ2-5, with D possibly TRBD1 on 6 matching bases. V was cut by 0 bases and J by 3 bases, with 11 bases left in between. Germline V gives CDR1 GTSNPN, CDR2 SVGIG (reference sequence). The CDR3 has 14 amino acids. CDR3 sequence reads: CAWSVGGPKETQYF. For the CDR3, the DNA is TGTGCCTGGAGTGTAGGGGGTCCTAAAGAGACCCAGTACTTC.